These 17 T cell receptor beta chains were all obtained from the same sample, sequenced in a study of long-term antiretroviral therapy in people with HIV. immunoSEQ v3.0 was run at survey level. The method was immunoSEQ multiplex PCR; TCRdb's version includes in-frame clones alone and lacks a portion of them. The data show 20,000 to 25,000 clones, around 69% seen once. The material was unsorted PBMCs, obtained roughly 21 months before starting antiretroviral therapy. The source of these receptors is a middle-aged woman with HIV.

This clone has more than one count but fewer than ten. This sequence joins TRBV5-4 and TRBJ2-3; 12 positions match TRBD2. CDR1 and CDR2 from the germline V gene are SGHNT and YYREEE (reference sequence). The J segment lost 3 bases and the V segment lost 4 bases, leaving 9 bases of the junction unmatched. This CDR3 region has 17 residues. The CDR3 protein is CASSGSGTSGRTDTQYF. The CDR3 region has the DNA TGTGCCAGCAGCGGTTCCGGGACTAGCGGGCGAACAGATACGCAGTATTTT.

The genes are TRBV4-2 and TRBJ2-6, with D maybe TRBD1 (5 bases). The germline V gene has CDR1 LGHNA and CDR2 YNFKEQ. Trimming left V 0 bases short and J 5 bases short, with 11 bases between. This CDR3 has 16 residues. Written as DNA, the CDR3 is TGTGCCAGCAGCCAAGAAAGGGGCCAGAGGGCCAACGTCCTGACTTTC. Translated, it gives CASSQERGQRANVLTF.

The chain links TRBV28 to TRBJ1-2; D might be TRBD1 (5 bases). Between the trimmed V and J ends, which lost 3 bases and 6 bases, there was a span of 20 bases. The CDR3 runs 16 residues. Germline CDR1 MDHEN, CDR2 SYDVKM. The CDR3 DNA reads TGTGCCAGCAGTTTTATTGGGACCCCTCGCTTGAATGGCTACACCTTC. It specifies CASSFIGTPRLNGYTF.

CDR3 in amino acids: CASSTAELGTGFVTDTQYF. The CDR3 DNA sequence: TGTGCCAGCAGTACGGCAGAACTTGGGACCGGGTTCGTCACAGATACGCAGTATTTT. The rearrangement links TRBV2 to TRBJ2-3; D could derive from TRBD1 or TRBD2 (5 bases each). This CDR3 spans 19 amino acids. The V end lost 5 bases, the J end lost 2 bases, and 26 bases lay between the germline ends. Germline V gene data show CDR1 as SNHLY and CDR2 as FYNNEI.

This clone is classed as medium-sized. This chain uses TRBV27 with TRBJ1-2; 7 nucleotides agree with TRBD1. CDR1 MNHEY and CDR2 SMNVEV come from the germline V gene (reference sequence). Trimming cost V 4 bases and J 1 base; bases outside gene matches: 6. CDR3 length: 15 residues. As DNA, the CDR3 is TGTGCCAGCAGTTCTGACAGGGCCCTTAACTATGGCTACACCTTC. Translating it yields CASSSDRALNYGYTF.

This clone was observed a few times. V and J are TRBV7-6 and TRBJ1-5; a possible D gene is TRBD1 (5 bases). The germline V and J ends were trimmed by 3 bases and 5 bases, with 11 bases remaining between them. This CDR3 region has 14 residues. Germline values: CDR1 SGHVS, CDR2 FNYEAQ. CDR3 region: CASSLRGRDQPQHF. The DNA for the CDR3 is TGTGCCAGCAGCTTGCGGGGGAGGGATCAGCCCCAGCATTTT.

The gene calls are TRBV4-1 and TRBJ2-3, with D uncertain. The CDR3 loop spans 16 amino acids. The V end lost 4 bases, the J end lost 2 bases, and 16 bases lay between the germline ends. Looked up from germline, CDR1 is MGHRA and CDR2 is YSYEKL. CDR3 amino acids: CASSPLEKVFTDTQYF. CDR3 in DNA: TGCGCCAGCAGCCCCCTCGAGAAAGTTTTCACAGATACGCAGTATTTT.

The genes are TRBV13 and TRBJ2-7; 13 bases agree with TRBD2. V was pared by 5 bases and J by 6 bases, with 13 bases of the junction left unmatched. This CDR3 has 17 amino acids. CDR1 and CDR2 from the germline V gene are PRHDT and FYEKMQ (reference sequence). CDR3 bases: TGTGCCAGCAGCCGTATGTCACTAGCGGGGGGGAGGGGCGAGCAGTACTTC. Translated: CASSRMSLAGGRGEQYF.

The rearrangement joins TRBV27 to TRBJ2-7; the match to TRBD1 covers 8 bases. V dropped 5 bases and J dropped 4; count of bases not matched to a gene: 7. The CDR3 has 14 residues. CDR1 is MNHEY and CDR2 is SMNVEV in the germline V gene (reference sequence). The chain's CDR3 is CASSPRQGAYEQYF. CDR3 in DNA: TGTGCCAGCAGTCCCCGGCAGGGGGCATACGAGCAGTACTTC.

The chain joins TRBV29-1 to TRBJ1-2; D is undetermined. Trimming removed 2 bases at V and 2 bases at J, with 3 bases between. CDR1 SQVTM and CDR2 ANQGSEA come from the germline V gene. The CDR3 is made up of 11 amino acids. The CDR3 here is CSVEWNYGYTF. Here the CDR3 DNA reads TGCAGCGTTGAATGGAACTATGGCTACACCTTC.

This chain uses TRBV6-1 with TRBJ2-4; D might be TRBD1 or TRBD2, each matching 5 bases. V was trimmed by 4 bases and J by 0 bases, leaving 13 bases between them. The CDR3 spans 16 residues. Germline CDR1 is MNHNS and CDR2 is SASEGT. The CDR3 nucleotides read TGTGCCAGCAGTGGGGGGATTCATCTAGCCAAAAACATTCAGTACTTC. Its translation: CASSGGIHLAKNIQYF.

The chain combines TRBV15 with TRBJ1-2; tentatively, D is TRBD1 (6 bases). V gave up 0 bases and J gave up 5 bases, with 13 bases separating them. Germline V gene sequence: CDR1 LNHNV, CDR2 YYDKDF (reference sequence). The CDR3 runs to 15 residues. CDR3 DNA: TGTGCCACCAGCAGAGATCTCGGGACAACGTATGGCTACACCTTC. Translated: CATSRDLGTTYGYTF. The full variable domain, with the rest looked up from reference TRBV15 and TRBJ1-2, is DAMVIQNPRYQVTQFGKPVTLSCSQTLNHNVMYWYQQKSSQAPKLLFHYYDKDFNNEADTPDNFQSRRPNTSFCFLDIRSPGLGDTAMYLCATSRDLGTTYGYTFGSGTRLTVV.

This chain joins TRBV9 and TRBJ1-2; no definite D call. CDR3 length: 13 amino acids. Germline assignment: CDR1 SGDLS and CDR2 YYNGEE. V lost 5 bases and J lost 4, with 12 bases in between. This CDR3 reads CASRLVGGYGYTF. CDR3 nucleotide sequence: TGTGCCAGCAGATTAGTGGGTGGCTATGGCTACACCTTC.

The rearrangement links TRBV30 to TRBJ2-5; 9 bases map to TRBD1. CDR1 is GTSNPN and CDR2 is SVGIG in the germline V gene (reference sequence). V lost 8 bases and J lost 4; bases outside the gene matches: 8. The CDR3 has 13 amino acids. CDR3 nucleotide sequence: TGTGCCGGAGTCGGGACAGGGTTAGAGACCCAGTACTTC. Its translation: CAGVGTGLETQYF. Full variable domain (outside the CDR3, taken from reference TRBV30 and TRBJ2-5): SQTIHQWPATLVQPVGSPLSLECTVEGTSNPNLYWYRQAAGRGLQLLFYSVGIGQISSEVPQNLSASRPQDRQFILSSKKLLLSDSGFYLCAGVGTGLETQYFGPGTRLLVL.

This sequence joins TRBV4-3 and TRBJ1-4; D gene uncertain. The CDR3 runs to 18 residues. The germline CDR1 and CDR2 sequences are LGHNA and YSLEER. V shed 4 bases and J shed 0 bases, with 18 bases lying between them. The CDR3 sequence is CASSPGPLKLSTNEKLFF. CDR3 nucleotide sequence: TGCGCCAGCAGCCCCGGACCCCTTAAATTGTCAACTAATGAAAAACTGTTTTTT.

This clone has just one count. This chain links TRBV11-2 with TRBJ2-1, with 9 bases fitting TRBD2. The V gene's germline CDR1 is SGHAT and CDR2 FQNNGV. The V segment lost 1 base and the J segment 8 bases; nucleotides outside the gene matches: 12. The CDR3 loop spans 17 amino acids. CDR3 coding DNA: TGTGCCAGCAGCTTAGGCGCGGGAGGGCCAGTTGCGGATGAGCAGTTCTTC. It encodes CASSLGAGGPVADEQFF.

The CDR3, as DNA: TGTGCCAGCGGTGGGCAGCTCCTTAACTATGGCTACACCTTC. This gives the protein CASGGQLLNYGYTF. The chain is built from TRBV6-1 and TRBJ1-2, with D hard to call. Germline assignment: CDR1 MNHNS and CDR2 SASEGT. The CDR3 length is 14 residues. Trimming removed 8 bases from V and 1 base from J, with 14 bases in between.